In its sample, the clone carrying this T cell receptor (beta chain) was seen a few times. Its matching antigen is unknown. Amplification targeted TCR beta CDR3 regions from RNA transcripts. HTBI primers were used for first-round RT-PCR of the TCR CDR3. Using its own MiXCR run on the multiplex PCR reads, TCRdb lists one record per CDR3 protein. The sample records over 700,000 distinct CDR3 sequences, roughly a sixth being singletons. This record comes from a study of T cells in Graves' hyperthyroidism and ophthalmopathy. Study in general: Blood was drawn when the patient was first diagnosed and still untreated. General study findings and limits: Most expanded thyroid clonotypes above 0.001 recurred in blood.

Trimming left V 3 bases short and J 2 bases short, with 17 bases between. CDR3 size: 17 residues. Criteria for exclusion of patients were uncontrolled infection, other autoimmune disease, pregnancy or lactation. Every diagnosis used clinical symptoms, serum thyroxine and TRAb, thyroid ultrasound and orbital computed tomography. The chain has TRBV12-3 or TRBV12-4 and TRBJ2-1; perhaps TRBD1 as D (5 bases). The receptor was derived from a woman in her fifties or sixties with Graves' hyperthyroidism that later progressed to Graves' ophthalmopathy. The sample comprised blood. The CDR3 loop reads CASSFLLDSSAYNEQFF. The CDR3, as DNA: TGTGCCAGCAGTTTTCTTCTCGACAGCTCAGCCTACAATGAGCAGTTCTTC.